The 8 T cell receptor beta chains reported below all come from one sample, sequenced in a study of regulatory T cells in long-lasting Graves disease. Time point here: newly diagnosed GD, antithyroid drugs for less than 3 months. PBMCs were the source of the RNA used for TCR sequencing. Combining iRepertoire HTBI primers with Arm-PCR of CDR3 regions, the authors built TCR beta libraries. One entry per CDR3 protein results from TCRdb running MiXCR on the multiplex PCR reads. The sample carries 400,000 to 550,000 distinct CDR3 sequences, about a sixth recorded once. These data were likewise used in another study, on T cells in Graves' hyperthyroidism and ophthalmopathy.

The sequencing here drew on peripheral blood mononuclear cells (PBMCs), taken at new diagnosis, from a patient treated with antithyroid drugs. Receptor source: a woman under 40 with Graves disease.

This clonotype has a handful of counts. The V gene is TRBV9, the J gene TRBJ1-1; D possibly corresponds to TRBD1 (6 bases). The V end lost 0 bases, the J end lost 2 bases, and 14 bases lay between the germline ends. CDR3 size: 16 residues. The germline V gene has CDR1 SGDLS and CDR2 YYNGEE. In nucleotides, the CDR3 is TGTGCCAGCAGCGTAGCCCAGGGGAACCCTAACACTGAAGCTTTCTTT. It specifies CASSVAQGNPNTEAFF.

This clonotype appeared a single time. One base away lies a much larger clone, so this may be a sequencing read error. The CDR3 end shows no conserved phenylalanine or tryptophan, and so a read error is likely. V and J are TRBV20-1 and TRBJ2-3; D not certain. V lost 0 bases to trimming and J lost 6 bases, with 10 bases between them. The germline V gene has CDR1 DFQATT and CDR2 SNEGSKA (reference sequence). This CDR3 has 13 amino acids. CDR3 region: CSARDKAGDTQYL. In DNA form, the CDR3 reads TGCAGTGCTAGAGATAAGGCCGGGGATACGCAGTATCTT.

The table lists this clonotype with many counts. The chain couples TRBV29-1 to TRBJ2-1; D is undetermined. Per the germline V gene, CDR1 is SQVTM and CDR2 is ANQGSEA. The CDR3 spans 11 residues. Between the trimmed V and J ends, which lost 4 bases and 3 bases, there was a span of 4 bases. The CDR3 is CSVGLYNEQFF. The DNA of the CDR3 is TGCAGCGTTGGGCTCTACAATGAGCAGTTCTTC.

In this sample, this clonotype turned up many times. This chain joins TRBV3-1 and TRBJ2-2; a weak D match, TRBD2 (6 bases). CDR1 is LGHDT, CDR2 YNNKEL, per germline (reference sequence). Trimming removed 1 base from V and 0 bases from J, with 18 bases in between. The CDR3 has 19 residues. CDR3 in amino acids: CASSQGTSSFAPNTGELFF. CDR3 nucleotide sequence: TGTGCCAGCAGCCAAGGCACTAGCTCTTTCGCCCCGAACACCGGGGAGCTGTTTTTT.

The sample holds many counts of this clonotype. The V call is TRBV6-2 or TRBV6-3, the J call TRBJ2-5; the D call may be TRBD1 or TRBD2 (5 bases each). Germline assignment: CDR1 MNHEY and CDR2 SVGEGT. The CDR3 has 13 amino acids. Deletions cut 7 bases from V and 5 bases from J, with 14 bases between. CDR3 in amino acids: CASKGGGEETQYF. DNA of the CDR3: TGTGCCAGCAAAGGTGGGGGAGAGGAGACCCAGTACTTC.

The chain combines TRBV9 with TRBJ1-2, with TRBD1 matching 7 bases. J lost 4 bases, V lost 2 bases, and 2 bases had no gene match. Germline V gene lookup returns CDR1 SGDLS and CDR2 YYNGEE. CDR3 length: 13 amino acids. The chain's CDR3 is CASSVEGAYGYTF. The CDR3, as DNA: TGTGCCAGCAGCGTGGAGGGGGCCTATGGCTACACCTTC.

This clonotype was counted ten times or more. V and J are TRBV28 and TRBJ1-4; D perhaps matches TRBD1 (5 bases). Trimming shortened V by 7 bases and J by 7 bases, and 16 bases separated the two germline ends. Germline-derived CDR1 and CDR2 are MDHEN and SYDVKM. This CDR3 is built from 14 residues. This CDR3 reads CASIKNGDVEKLFF. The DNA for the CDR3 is TGTGCCAGCATCAAAAACGGGGACGTTGAAAAACTGTTTTTT.

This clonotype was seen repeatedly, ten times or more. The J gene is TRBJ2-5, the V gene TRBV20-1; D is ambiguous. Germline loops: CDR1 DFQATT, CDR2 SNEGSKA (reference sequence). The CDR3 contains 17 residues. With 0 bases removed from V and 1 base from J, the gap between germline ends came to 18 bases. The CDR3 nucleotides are TGCAGTGCTAGAGATCCGACCGTGATGAGACCCCAAGAGACCCAGTACTTC. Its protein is CSARDPTVMRPQETQYF.